This TCR beta chain was identified during a study of blood T cell repertoires in COVID-19. The assay was immunoSEQ multiplex PCR, and TCRdb's table has in-frame clones only and misses some. The sample contains 260,000 or so clones, around 89% of which appear only once. The CDR3 has 16 residues. Germline-derived CDR1 and CDR2 are MGHRA and YSYEKL. Trimming left V 5 bases short and J 5 bases short, with 21 bases between. V and J are TRBV4-1 and TRBJ1-2, with a weak D call TRBD1 (5 bases). The source of this sequence is a woman between 40 and 50 years old with acute COVID-19. Material for sequencing was PBMCs or T cells enriched from blood (not recorded which). Here the CDR3 DNA reads TGCGCCAGCAGCTACCCACAGGTGCCCGGTCCTTATGGCTACACCTTC. This encodes CASSYPQVPGPYGYTF.